This TCR beta chain was observed in a study of response to subunit inactivated influenza vaccine. The study's findings and limits: Authors suggested each seasonal flu vaccination may recruit only limited numbers of new T cells.

Germline V gene sequence: CDR1 LGHNA, CDR2 YSLEER. Trimming stripped 2 bases from V and 2 bases from J, with 13 bases between. CDR3 length equals 15 residues. MiXCR was run by TCRdb on the RT-PCR reads, yielding one entry per CDR3 protein. The repertoire holds approximately 700,000 distinct CDR3 sequences, with 15% to 18% as singletons. Regarding this clonotype: Its target is not known.

The input for sequencing was PBMCs from blood, taken 11 to 12 days after vaccination. This rearrangement joins TRBV4-3 to TRBJ2-7; D call uncertain. This sequence was found in a man aged 45-60 years who received an inactivated influenza vaccine. The CDR3 here is CASSQTFTGAYEQYF. The CDR3 bases are TGCGCCAGCAGCCAAACCTTTACTGGCGCCTACGAGCAGTACTTC.